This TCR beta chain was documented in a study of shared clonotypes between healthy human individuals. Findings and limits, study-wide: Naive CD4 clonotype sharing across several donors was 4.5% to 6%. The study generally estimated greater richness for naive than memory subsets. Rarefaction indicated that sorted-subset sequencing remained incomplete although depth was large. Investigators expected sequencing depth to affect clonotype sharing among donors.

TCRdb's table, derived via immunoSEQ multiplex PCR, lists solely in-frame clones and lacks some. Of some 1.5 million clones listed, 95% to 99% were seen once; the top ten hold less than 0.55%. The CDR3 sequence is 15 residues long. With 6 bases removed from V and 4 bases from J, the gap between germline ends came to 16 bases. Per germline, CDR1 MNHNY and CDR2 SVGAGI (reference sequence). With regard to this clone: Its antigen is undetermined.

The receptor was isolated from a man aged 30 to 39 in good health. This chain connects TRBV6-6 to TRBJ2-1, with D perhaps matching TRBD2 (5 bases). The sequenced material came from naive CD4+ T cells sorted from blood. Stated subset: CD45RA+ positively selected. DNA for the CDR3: TGTGCCAGCAGCCCCCGGGGAGAAGCTTACAATGAGCAGTTCTTC. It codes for CASSPRGEAYNEQFF.